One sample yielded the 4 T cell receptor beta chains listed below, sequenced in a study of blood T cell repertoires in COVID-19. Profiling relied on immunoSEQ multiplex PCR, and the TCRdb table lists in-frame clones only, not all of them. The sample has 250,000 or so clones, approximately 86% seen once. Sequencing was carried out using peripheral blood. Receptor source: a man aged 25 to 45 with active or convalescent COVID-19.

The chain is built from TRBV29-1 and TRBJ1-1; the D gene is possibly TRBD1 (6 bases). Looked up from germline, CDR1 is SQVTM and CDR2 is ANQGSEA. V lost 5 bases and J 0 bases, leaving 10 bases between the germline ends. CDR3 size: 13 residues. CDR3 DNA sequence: TGCAGCGTTAATCAGGGGATGAACACTGAAGCTTTCTTT. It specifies CSVNQGMNTEAFF.

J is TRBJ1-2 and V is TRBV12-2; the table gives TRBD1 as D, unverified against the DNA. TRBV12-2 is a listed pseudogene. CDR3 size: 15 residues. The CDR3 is CASRLTQRTGNGYTF. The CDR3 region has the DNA TGTGCAAGTCGCTTAACCCAACGGACAGGGAATGGCTACACCTTC.

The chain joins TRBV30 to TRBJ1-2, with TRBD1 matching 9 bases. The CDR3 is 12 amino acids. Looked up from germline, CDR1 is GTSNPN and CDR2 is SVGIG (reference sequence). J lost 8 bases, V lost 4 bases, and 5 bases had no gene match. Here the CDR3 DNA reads TGTGCCTGGACACAGGGGGCGTCAGGCTACACCTTC. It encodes CAWTQGASGYTF.

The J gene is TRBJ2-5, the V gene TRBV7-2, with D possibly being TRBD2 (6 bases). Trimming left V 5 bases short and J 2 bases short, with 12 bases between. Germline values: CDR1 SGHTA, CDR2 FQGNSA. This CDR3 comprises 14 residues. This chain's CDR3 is CASSNRLVQETQYF. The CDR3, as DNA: TGTGCCAGCAGCAACCGACTAGTGCAAGAGACCCAGTACTTC.